A single T cell receptor (beta chain) is shown here with its context. The sample belongs to a study of shared clonotypes between healthy human individuals. The method was immunoSEQ multiplex PCR; TCRdb's version includes in-frame clones alone and lacks a portion of them. The sample holds some 740,000 clones, 90% to 95% seen once. V lost 1 base to trimming and J lost 5 bases, with 13 bases between them. The germline V gene encodes CDR1 SGHRS and CDR2 YFSETQ. The CDR3 runs to 15 residues. In the naive CD8 group, cells lacked CD45RO and were positively selected for CCR7, so terminally differentiated effector memory CD45RA+ cells were left out. Donors comprised healthy HIV-negative adults lacking recent acute infections or vaccinations.

The genes are TRBV5-1 and TRBJ2-1; D not resolved. The receptor's source is a man aged 25-40 years in good health. Sequenced: naive CD8+ T cells sorted from blood. The CDR3 DNA sequence: TGCGCCAGCAGCTTGCTGGGAAATGCAAACAATGAGCAGTTCTTC. Protein: CASSLLGNANNEQFF.